The entry below gives a single T cell receptor (beta chain) sequence along with its context. Sequenced by immunoSEQ multiplex PCR; TCRdb stores in-frame clones only, minus some. The data hold 250,000 to 300,000 clones, with 88% observed a single time. Germline V lookup: CDR1 SGHDN, CDR2 FVKESK. The CDR3 contains 17 residues. The V and J ends lost 5 bases and 5 bases, in that order; junction bases with no gene match: 12. Participants came from fewer than 25 US areas, aged roughly 18 to 95 years. Participants' own reports of clinical history determined their cohort assignment. Donors in Cohort 3 who had recovered were those with two negative PCRs, healthcare professional clearance, or resolution of their symptoms. This sample is part of a study of blood T cell repertoires in COVID-19. Study in general: T cells, B-cell-depleted T cells, or PBMCs provided the cDNA or gDNA that served as material.

This clonotype was obtained from a woman in her 30s who had recovered from COVID-19. The sequencing sample was made of PBMCs or T cells enriched from blood (not recorded which). J is TRBJ1-4 and V is TRBV14; 9 bases agree with TRBD1. The CDR3 spells CASSWNAAGQGNEKLFF. CDR3 bases: TGTGCCAGCAGCTGGAACGCGGCGGGACAGGGCAATGAAAAACTGTTTTTT.